This passage covers 5 T cell receptor beta chains from one sample sequenced in a study of regulatory T cells in long-lasting Graves disease. HTBI primers from iRepertoire and Arm-PCR of CDR3 regions yielded the TCR beta libraries. Each CDR3 protein gets one entry after TCRdb re-called the multiplex PCR reads with MiXCR. The sample lists some 220,000 distinct CDR3 sequences; about 19% were seen once. Time point reported: newly diagnosed GD, antithyroid drugs for less than 3 months. After RNA was extracted from PBMCs, the TCR library was made from it. This sample also belongs to another study, concerning T cells in Graves' hyperthyroidism and ophthalmopathy.

Sample: peripheral blood mononuclear cells (PBMCs), taken at new diagnosis, from a patient treated with antithyroid drugs. These receptors all come from a woman in her twenties or thirties with Graves disease.

This clonotype was observed many times. The chain uses TRBV24-1 and TRBJ2-5; D ambiguous. The CDR3 is made up of 14 amino acids. With 4 bases removed from V and 2 bases from J, the gap between germline ends came to 10 bases. CDR1 and CDR2 (germline): KGHDR, SFDVKD. In DNA, the CDR3 is TGTGCCACCAGTGAAAGGACGGAACAAGAGACCCAGTACTTC. Translating it yields CATSERTEQETQYF.

There are many counts of this clonotype. One end of the junction is discordant with germline, which a read error may explain. This chain connects TRBV20-1 to TRBJ2-3; D is unclear. The CDR3 extends over 13 amino acids. Germline V gene lookup returns CDR1 DFQATT and CDR2 SNEGSKA (reference sequence). The CDR3 nucleotides are TGCAGTGCCAGAGGTCAGAGCACAGATACGCAGTATTTT. This gives the protein CSARGQSTDTQYF.

The chain recombines TRBV6-2 or TRBV6-3 with TRBJ2-7; no definite D call. The germline gives CDR1 MNHEY, CDR2 SVGEGT. CDR3 length: 16 residues. The germline V and J ends were trimmed by 0 bases and 2 bases, with 14 bases remaining between them. This CDR3 is CASSYSTGYPAYEQYF. CDR3 nucleotide sequence: TGTGCCAGCAGTTACTCGACGGGTTACCCTGCCTACGAGCAGTACTTC.

This clonotype has a count of ten or more. The DNA of the CDR3 is TGTGCCAGCATGCTCGTGCCGAAGTACTTC. It yields the protein CASMLVPKYF. The V gene is TRBV9, the J gene TRBJ2-7; no clear D. CDR1 and CDR2 (germline): SGDLS, YYNGEE. V lost 6 bases, J lost 11 bases, and 12 bases lay in between. The CDR3 is made up of 10 amino acids.

This clonotype was recorded a few times. V is TRBV6-1 and J is TRBJ2-1; 8 nucleotides agree with TRBD1. The CDR3 length is 12 residues. The J segment lost 8 bases and the V segment lost 6 bases, leaving 3 bases of the junction unmatched. Germline V CDR1 and CDR2: MNHNS, SASEGT. The CDR3 DNA follows: TGTGCCAGCAGACCGACAGGGGATGAGCAGTTCTTC. Protein product: CASRPTGDEQFF.